The 18 T cell receptor beta chains below all came from one sample that was sequenced in a study of a mutant IDH1 vaccine in newly diagnosed glioma. Sequencing used immunoSEQ multiplex PCR; TCRdb keeps in-frame clones, though not all of them. The sample carries 30,000 to 40,000 clones, just under 85% recorded once. Antigens for these TCRs are unknown. Time point: week 5, during vaccination. Every vaccine dose comprised 300 ug of mutant IDH1 20-mer peptide plus topical imiquimod. The source was PBMCs, collected from a glioma patient whose treatment included an IDH1 peptide vaccine. These receptors originate from a man aged 25 to 40 with glioma.

The rearrangement joins TRBV15 to TRBJ1-2; TRBD1 aligns across 10 bases. Unmatched junction bases numbered 10, after V lost 0 bases and J lost 3 bases. Germline CDR1 LNHNV, CDR2 YYDKDF (reference sequence). The CDR3 consists of 18 residues. As DNA, the CDR3 is TGTGCCACCAGCAGAGATGTGGGGACAGGGGTTGGAGACTATGGCTACACCTTC. Encoded protein: CATSRDVGTGVGDYGYTF.

The sample holds one count of this clone. The V and J genes are TRBV5-1 and TRBJ1-1; D not certain. V was pared by 1 base and J by 1 base, with 11 bases between. The germline CDR1 and CDR2 sequences are SGHRS and YFSETQ. The CDR3 totals 15 residues. In DNA, the CDR3 is TGCGCCAGCAGCTTGTCTCGAGTGGGGAACACTGAAGCTTTCTTT. Protein: CASSLSRVGNTEAFF.

V and J are TRBV2 and TRBJ1-2; D gene ambiguous. The CDR3 totals 12 residues. With 7 bases removed from V and 2 bases from J, the gap between germline ends came to 8 bases. From germline, CDR1 is SNHLY and CDR2 FYNNEI. The CDR3 protein is CASTTGNYGYTF. The CDR3, as DNA: TGTGCCAGCACAACGGGAAACTATGGCTACACCTTC.

V and J are TRBV5-4 and TRBJ1-1; 10 nucleotides line up with TRBD1. J lost 6 bases, V lost 3 bases, and 8 bases had no gene match. In germline, CDR1 is SGHNT, CDR2 YYREEE (reference sequence). This CDR3 has 15 amino acids. As DNA, the CDR3 is TGTGCCAGCAGCTCCCGGGGACAGGGGTTTGCTGAAGCTTTCTTT. As protein: CASSSRGQGFAEAFF.

This clone was observed a single time. The V call is TRBV19, the J call TRBJ2-2; D is uncertain. This CDR3 region has 12 residues. Germline CDR1 reads LNHDA; CDR2 reads SQIVND (reference sequence). Trimming left V 3 bases short and J 5 bases short, with 4 bases between. This CDR3 reads CASSMWTGELFF. As DNA, the CDR3 is TGTGCCAGTAGTATGTGGACCGGGGAGCTGTTTTTT.

The rearrangement links TRBV19 to TRBJ2-1, with 7 nucleotides matching TRBD1. This CDR3 comprises 13 residues. With V trimmed by 5 bases and J by 14 bases, 12 bases remained unmatched. Germline V lookup: CDR1 LNHDA, CDR2 SQIVND (reference sequence). The CDR3 DNA sequence: TGTGCCAGTAGTCGATACCTCGGGCAGGGGGAGTTCTTC. Its translation is CASSRYLGQGEFF. The full variable domain, rest sourced from reference TRBV19 and TRBJ2-1, is DGGITQSPKYLFRKEGQNVTLSCEQNLNHDAMYWYRQDPGQGLRLIYYSQIVNDFQKGDIAEGYSVSREKKESFPLTVTSAQKNPTAFYLCASSRYLGQGEFFGPGTRLTVL.

This clone was recorded once. This chain links TRBV5-8 with TRBJ1-3; D is perhaps TRBD1 (5 bases). With 1 base removed from V and 4 bases from J, the gap between germline ends came to 12 bases. In germline, CDR1 is SGHTS, CDR2 YDEGEE. The CDR3 sequence is 15 residues long. CDR3 bases: TGTGCCAGCAGCTTGCCAGGGAGCGGAGGAAACACCATATATTTT. Its translation: CASSLPGSGGNTIYF.

The J gene is TRBJ2-1, the V gene TRBV6-6; D possibly corresponds to TRBD2 (5 bases). CDR3 length: 13 amino acids. Deletions cut 6 bases from V and 9 bases from J, with 15 bases between. Germline-derived CDR1 and CDR2 are MNHNY and SVGAGI (reference sequence). CDR3 loop: CASRELAGSEQFF. CDR3 coding DNA: TGTGCCAGCAGAGAGCTAGCAGGAAGTGAGCAGTTCTTC.

This clone was observed once. V and J are TRBV30 and TRBJ1-2; D perhaps matches TRBD1 (5 bases). Germline V gene lookup returns CDR1 GTSNPN and CDR2 SVGIG (reference sequence). This CDR3 spans 13 amino acids. The V end lost 0 bases, the J end lost 5 bases, and 10 bases lay between the germline ends. CDR3 bases: TGTGCCTGGAGTGTAGACCAGGGTTATGGCTACACCTTC. It codes for CAWSVDQGYGYTF.

The genes are TRBV27 and TRBJ1-2, with 10 bases identical to TRBD1. The J segment lost 6 bases and the V segment lost 4 bases, leaving 5 bases of the junction unmatched. This CDR3 has 14 amino acids. Per germline, CDR1 MNHEY and CDR2 SMNVEV (reference sequence). This chain's CDR3 is CASSWTGGYDGYTF. The CDR3 bases are TGTGCCAGCAGTTGGACAGGGGGGTACGATGGCTACACCTTC.

The chain carries TRBV29-1 and TRBJ2-1; 10 positions agree with TRBD2. Trimming took 7 bases from V and 7 from J; bases not matched to a gene: 16. The CDR3 spans 16 residues. The V gene's germline CDR1 is SQVTM and CDR2 ANQGSEA. Here the CDR3 DNA reads TGCAGCGCCGAACCGTCCAGAGCGGGGGGGACGAATGAGCAGTTCTTC. This encodes CSAEPSRAGGTNEQFF.

The gene calls are TRBV19 and TRBJ1-2, with 8 bases identical to TRBD1. Germline assignment: CDR1 LNHDA and CDR2 SQIVND (reference sequence). The length of the CDR3 is 17 residues. The V and J ends lost 7 bases and 2 bases, in that order; junction bases with no gene match: 15. The CDR3 protein is CASTATASDRVNYGYTF. CDR3 nucleotide sequence: TGTGCCAGTACGGCAACTGCATCGGACAGGGTAAACTATGGCTACACCTTC. Looking up the rest from reference TRBV19 and TRBJ1-2 gives the full variable domain: DGGITQSPKYLFRKEGQNVTLSCEQNLNHDAMYWYRQDPGQGLRLIYYSQIVNDFQKGDIAEGYSVSREKKESFPLTVTSAQKNPTAFYLCASTATASDRVNYGYTFGSGTRLTVV.

The V call is TRBV29-1, the J call TRBJ2-1; D gene unclear. The germline gives CDR1 SQVTM, CDR2 ANQGSEA. CDR3 length equals 12 residues. V lost 2 bases to trimming and J lost 5 bases, with 7 bases between them. The CDR3 reads CSVEKRNNEQFF. DNA for the CDR3: TGCAGCGTTGAAAAGAGAAACAATGAGCAGTTCTTC.

V usage is TRBV6-6 and J usage is TRBJ1-3, with a weak D call TRBD1 (6 bases). The CDR3 runs 14 residues. The V gene lost 5 bases and the J gene lost 4 bases, with 12 bases spanning the gap. Germline lookup yields CDR1 MNHNY and CDR2 SVGAGI (reference sequence). CDR3 bases: TGTGCCAGCAGTCCACAGGGTTCCGGAAACACCATATATTTT. As protein: CASSPQGSGNTIYF.

The chain has TRBV5-1 and TRBJ2-7; TRBD1 aligns across 11 bases. There are 16 residues in the CDR3. Germline loops: CDR1 SGHRS, CDR2 YFSETQ. J was trimmed by 0 bases and V by 0 bases; bases with no gene match: 2. CDR3 loop: CASSLGGTGGSYEQYF. The CDR3 region has the DNA TGCGCCAGCAGCTTGGGGGGGACAGGGGGCTCCTACGAGCAGTACTTC.

The J gene is TRBJ2-3, the V gene TRBV2, with a tentative D call TRBD2 (5 bases). The CDR3 runs 12 residues. V gave up 7 bases and J gave up 2 bases, with 7 bases separating them. The germline CDR1 and CDR2 sequences are SNHLY and FYNNEI. CDR3 in amino acids: CASKRDTDTQYF. Written as DNA, the CDR3 is TGTGCCAGCAAACGGGACACAGATACGCAGTATTTT.

This rearrangement joins TRBV25-1 to TRBJ1-1; D not resolved. V gave up 4 bases and J gave up 8 bases, with 17 bases separating them. Germline-derived CDR1 and CDR2 are MGHDK and SYGVNS. The CDR3 loop spans 14 amino acids. The CDR3 coding sequence is TGTGCCAGCAGTGGCGTACTGGAGGGCGCCGAAGCTTTCTTT. This gives the protein CASSGVLEGAEAFF.

The V gene is TRBV9, the J gene TRBJ2-1; TRBD2 matches at 8 bases. CDR1 is SGDLS and CDR2 is YYNGEE in the germline V gene. This CDR3 is built from 15 residues. V lost 2 bases, J lost 1 base, and 2 bases stayed unmatched. For the CDR3, the DNA is TGTGCCAGCAGCGTTAGCGGGGCTTCCTACAATGAGCAGTTCTTC. Amino acid sequence: CASSVSGASYNEQFF.